Below, 20 T cell receptor beta chains from the same sample are listed, as sequenced in a study of T cell responses to AZD1222 COVID-19 vaccine. Generated by immunoSEQ multiplex PCR, the TCRdb table keeps only in-frame clones and is missing some. The sample consists of about 97,000 clones, about 89% of them appearing once. The sample in question was peripheral blood, obtained on day 0 of AZD1222 vaccination. The receptors come from an adult in good health.

The chain joins TRBV11-1 to TRBJ2-2; D is perhaps TRBD2 (6 bases). The CDR3 runs to 13 residues. Germline-derived CDR1 and CDR2 are SGHAT and FQDESV (reference sequence). V dropped 4 bases and J dropped 5 bases, with 8 bases sitting between them. For the CDR3, the DNA is TGTGCCAGCAGCTCCCGGGGGACCGGGGAGCTGTTTTTT. Translated: CASSSRGTGELFF.

The rearrangement uses TRBV6-5 and TRBJ2-7; 11 bases are shared with TRBD2. The junction had 10 bases not matched to a gene; V was cut back by 6 bases and J by 6 bases. In germline, CDR1 is MNHEY, CDR2 SVGAGI. The CDR3 sequence is 15 residues long. CDR3 in DNA: TGTGCCAGCAGCTTACTAGCGGGAGACGGGCGCGAGCAGTACTTC. Translated, it gives CASSLLAGDGREQYF.

The rearrangement uses TRBV5-1 and TRBJ2-2; D might be TRBD2 (6 bases). Germline V gene data show CDR1 as SGHRS and CDR2 as YFSETQ. The V gene lost 1 base and the J gene lost 2 bases, with 9 bases spanning the gap. This CDR3 has 15 residues. CDR3 bases: TGCGCCAGCAGCTTGTTGGAGGGAAACACCGGGGAGCTGTTTTTT. This sequence encodes CASSLLEGNTGELFF.

This rearrangement joins TRBV18 to TRBJ2-5; a weak D match, TRBD2 (5 bases). Germline V lookup: CDR1 KGHSH, CDR2 LQKENI. This CDR3 spans 16 amino acids. Trimming took 2 bases from V and 3 from J, leaving 16 bases between them. This CDR3 is CASSPRASLGKETQYF. The CDR3 nucleotides read TGTGCCAGCTCACCAAGGGCTAGCTTGGGGAAAGAGACCCAGTACTTC.

V gene TRBV18 combines with J gene TRBJ2-1; D may be TRBD1 (5 bases). The CDR3 runs to 14 residues. Deletions cut 2 bases from V and 5 bases from J, with 10 bases between. The germline CDR1 and CDR2 sequences are KGHSH and LQKENI. CDR3 coding DNA: TGTGCCAGCTCACCAGGGGCTACCAACAATGAGCAGTTCTTC. Its translation is CASSPGATNNEQFF.

The chain uses TRBV5-4 and TRBJ2-1; 7 nucleotides match TRBD1. CDR1 is SGHNT and CDR2 is YYREEE in the germline V gene (reference sequence). Germline trimming cut 3 bases from V and 4 bases from J; bases unmatched to any gene: 4. The CDR3 sequence is 14 residues long. CDR3 coding DNA: TGTGCCAGCAGCTCCGGGACAGAATACAATGAGCAGTTCTTC. Its protein product is CASSSGTEYNEQFF. Together with reference TRBV5-4 and TRBJ2-1, the CDR3 gives the full variable domain: ETGVTQSPTHLIKTRGQQVTLRCSSQSGHNTVSWYQQALGQGPQFIFQYYREEENGRGNFPPRFSGLQFPNYSSELNVNALELDDSALYLCASSSGTEYNEQFFGPGTRLTVL.

This chain links TRBV5-1 with TRBJ2-5; 7 nucleotides line up with TRBD1. Germline CDR1 reads SGHRS; CDR2 reads YFSETQ. J lost 3 bases, V lost 2 bases, and 7 bases had no gene match. This CDR3 spans 15 amino acids. CDR3 residues: CASSFNPTGEETQYF. CDR3 sequence (DNA): TGCGCCAGCAGCTTCAATCCTACAGGGGAAGAGACCCAGTACTTC. The entire variable domain, with the rest obtained from reference TRBV5-1 and TRBJ2-5, is as follows: KAGVTQTPRYLIKTRGQQVTLSCSPISGHRSVSWYQQTPGQGLQFLFEYFSETQRNKGNFPGRFSGRQFSNSRSEMNVSTLELGDSALYLCASSFNPTGEETQYFGPGTRLLVL.

The rearrangement links TRBV19 to TRBJ2-3; D remains ambiguous. Germline V gives CDR1 LNHDA, CDR2 SQIVND (reference sequence). The CDR3 is 13 amino acids. V lost 1 base, J lost 2 bases, and 4 bases lay in between. This CDR3 is CASSIGTTDTQYF. For the CDR3, the DNA is TGTGCCAGTAGTATAGGAACCACAGATACGCAGTATTTT.

In the case of this clone: Other nucleotide sequences from this sample produce the same CDR3. The rearrangement uses TRBV12-3 or TRBV12-4 and TRBJ2-2; D is ambiguous. V was shortened by 3 bases and J by 5 bases, with 4 bases between the two germline ends. The CDR3 sequence is 12 residues long. The CDR3 coding sequence is TGTGCCAGCAGTTTCCGTACCGGGGAGCTGTTTTTT. This sequence encodes CASSFRTGELFF.

Of note for this clone: Other DNA sequences within the sample encode an identical CDR3. The rearrangement uses TRBV27 and TRBJ1-2; D unclear. The V gene lost 3 bases and the J gene lost 1 base, with 6 bases spanning the gap. The germline V gene has CDR1 MNHEY and CDR2 SMNVEV (reference sequence). The CDR3 sequence is 13 residues long. CDR3 DNA: TGTGCCAGCAGTTTGCGTGGTAACTATGGCTACACCTTC. Protein product: CASSLRGNYGYTF.

V is TRBV2 and J is TRBJ1-5, with D maybe TRBD1 (5 bases). V was shortened by 6 bases and J by 3 bases, with 15 bases between the two germline ends. This CDR3 comprises 15 residues. Germline loops: CDR1 SNHLY, CDR2 FYNNEI. The CDR3 loop is CASRPRDLFNQPQHF. CDR3 sequence (DNA): TGTGCCAGCAGGCCCCGGGACCTATTCAATCAGCCCCAGCATTTT.

V and J are TRBV4-3 and TRBJ1-5; D unclear. Trimming removed 0 bases from V and 0 bases from J, with 6 bases in between. Germline CDR1 and CDR2: LGHNA and YSLEER. The CDR3 spans 15 residues. The CDR3, as DNA: TGCGCCAGCAGCCAAGATACGGATAGCAATCAGCCCCAGCATTTT. This gives the protein CASSQDTDSNQPQHF.

This clone has just a few counts. The rearrangement joins TRBV30 to TRBJ2-1, with 9 nucleotides matching TRBD2. Germline CDR1 is GTSNPN and CDR2 is SVGIG (reference sequence). The J segment lost 8 bases and the V segment lost 5 bases, leaving 10 bases of the junction unmatched. The CDR3 has 14 amino acids. The DNA for the CDR3 is TGTGCCTGGGCCCCCGGGACTAGCAGGCATGAGCAGTTCTTC. It yields the protein CAWAPGTSRHEQFF.

This clone was detected once. V usage is TRBV14 and J usage is TRBJ2-7; D not resolved. CDR3 length equals 11 residues. Germline V CDR1 and CDR2: SGHDN, FVKESK. Trimming left V 4 bases short and J 3 bases short, with 4 bases between. CDR3 sequence (DNA): TGTGCCAGCAGCCTAAACTACGAGCAGTACTTC. Amino acids: CASSLNYEQYF.

The rearrangement links TRBV7-2 to TRBJ1-5, with D tentatively TRBD1 (5 bases). From germline, CDR1 is SGHTA and CDR2 FQGNSA. V was cut by 5 bases and J by 9 bases, with 20 bases left in between. The CDR3 contains 15 residues. The CDR3 sequence: CASSAAGQLGVPQHF. In DNA form, the CDR3 reads TGTGCCAGCAGCGCGGCAGGGCAGTTGGGGGTGCCCCAGCATTTT. The entire variable domain, with the rest obtained from reference TRBV7-2 and TRBJ1-5, is as follows: GAGVSQSPSNKVTEKGKDVELRCDPISGHTALYWYRQSLGQGLEFLIYFQGNSAPDKSGLPSDRFSAERTGGSVSTLTIQRTQQEDSAVYLCASSAAGQLGVPQHFGDGTRLSIL.

V gene TRBV5-1 combines with J gene TRBJ2-2; 8 bases align to TRBD2. CDR3 length: 15 residues. CDR1 is SGHRS and CDR2 is YFSETQ in the germline V gene. V lost 4 bases, J lost 6 bases, and 8 bases stayed unmatched. The CDR3 DNA reads as TGCGCCAGCAGCCTCTCTAGCGGGTCGGCCGGGGAGCTGTTTTTT. Protein sequence: CASSLSSGSAGELFF.

This rearrangement joins TRBV7-2 to TRBJ1-3, with 7 bases fitting TRBD1. The CDR3 is made up of 18 amino acids. The junction had 14 bases not matched to a gene; V was cut back by 2 bases and J by 4 bases. The germline V gene has CDR1 SGHTA and CDR2 FQGNSA. The DNA for the CDR3 is TGTGCCAGCAGCTTATCGCCGGGAAGACAGGGTACAGGAAACACCATATATTTT. Its translation is CASSLSPGRQGTGNTIYF. The whole variable domain, remainder taken from reference TRBV7-2 and TRBJ1-3, is GAGVSQSPSNKVTEKGKDVELRCDPISGHTALYWYRQSLGQGLEFLIYFQGNSAPDKSGLPSDRFSAERTGGSVSTLTIQRTQQEDSAVYLCASSLSPGRQGTGNTIYFGEGSWLTVV.

The chain uses TRBV2 and TRBJ2-5; TRBD2 agrees at 9 bases. There are 14 residues in the CDR3. Germline V gives CDR1 SNHLY, CDR2 FYNNEI. Trimming took 11 bases from V and 5 from J; bases not matched to a gene: 12. The chain's CDR3 is CAGKNGLATETQYF. The DNA for the CDR3 is TGTGCCGGAAAAAACGGACTAGCGACGGAGACCCAGTACTTC.

This clone was seen a handful of times. The chain is built from TRBV29-1 and TRBJ2-2; 7 bases map to TRBD1. V trimming: 7 bases; J trimming: 5 bases; junction bases outside the gene matches: 10. The germline V gene encodes CDR1 SQVTM and CDR2 ANQGSEA. This CDR3 has 14 amino acids. In nucleotides, the CDR3 is TGCAGCGGGTTAATTGACAGGGCAACCGGGGAGCTGTTTTTT. This codes for CSGLIDRATGELFF.

CDR3 loop: CASRGLTEAQWGQYF. The CDR3 nucleotides are TGTGCCAGCAGGGGACTAACGGAAGCCCAGTGGGGTCAGTACTTC. This chain uses TRBV6-5 with TRBJ2-7; TRBD2 aligns across 7 bases. Germline trimming cut 6 bases from V and 10 bases from J; bases unmatched to any gene: 18. Germline V gene lookup returns CDR1 MNHEY and CDR2 SVGAGI. This CDR3 is built from 15 residues.